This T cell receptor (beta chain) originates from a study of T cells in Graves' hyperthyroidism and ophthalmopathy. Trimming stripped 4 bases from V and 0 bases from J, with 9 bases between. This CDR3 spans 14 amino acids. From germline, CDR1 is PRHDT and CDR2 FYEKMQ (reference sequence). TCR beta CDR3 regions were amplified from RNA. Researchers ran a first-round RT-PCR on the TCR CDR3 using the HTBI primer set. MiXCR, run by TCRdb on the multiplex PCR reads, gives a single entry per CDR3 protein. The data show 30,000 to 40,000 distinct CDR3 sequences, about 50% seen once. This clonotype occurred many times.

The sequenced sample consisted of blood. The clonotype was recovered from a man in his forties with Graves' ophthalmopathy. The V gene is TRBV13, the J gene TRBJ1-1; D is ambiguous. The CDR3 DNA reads TGTGCCAGCAGCTCCTGGACGGTGAACACTGAAGCTTTCTTT. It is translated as CASSSWTVNTEAFF. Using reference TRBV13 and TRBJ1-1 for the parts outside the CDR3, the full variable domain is AAGVIQSPRHLIKEKRETATLKCYPIPRHDTVYWYQQGPGQDPQFLISFYEKMQSDKGSIPDRFSAQQFSDYHSELNMSSLELGDSALYFCASSSWTVNTEAFFGQGTRLTVV.